This paragraph reports one TCR beta chain. The data stem from a study of T-cell memory formation after mild COVID-19. TCRdb re-called the 5' RACE reads through MiXCR, storing one row per CDR3 protein. The top ten clones hold 13% of a sample with about 420,000 distinct CDR3 sequences, more than 20% of them seen once. The sequence derives from an adult woman who had mild COVID-19 (a few samples of this study predate the infection). Cell type and time point are not known. Sequences were obtained from PBMCs or a T cell subset sorted from them (not recorded which).

CDR3 residues: CASSQSGQANYGYTF. The DNA for the CDR3 is TGTGCCAGCAGCCAATCGGGACAGGCTAACTATGGCTACACCTTC. This rearrangement joins TRBV4-2 to TRBJ1-2; 8 nucleotides agree with TRBD1. With V trimmed by 2 bases and J by 0 bases, 2 bases remained unmatched. The germline gives CDR1 LGHNA, CDR2 YNFKEQ. The CDR3 length is 15 residues.